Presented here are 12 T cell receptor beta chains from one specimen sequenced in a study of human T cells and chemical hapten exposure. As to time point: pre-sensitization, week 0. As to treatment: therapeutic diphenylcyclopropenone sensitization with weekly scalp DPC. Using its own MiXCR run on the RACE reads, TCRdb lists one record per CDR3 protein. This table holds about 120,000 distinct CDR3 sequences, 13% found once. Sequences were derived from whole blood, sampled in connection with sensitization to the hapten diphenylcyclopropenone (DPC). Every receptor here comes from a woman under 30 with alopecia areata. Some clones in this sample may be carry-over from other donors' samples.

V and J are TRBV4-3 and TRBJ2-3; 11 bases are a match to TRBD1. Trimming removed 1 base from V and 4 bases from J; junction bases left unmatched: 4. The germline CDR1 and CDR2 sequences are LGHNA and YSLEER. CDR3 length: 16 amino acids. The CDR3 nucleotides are TGCGCCAGCAGCCAAGTTCCGGGACAGGGGGCAGATACGCAGTATTTT. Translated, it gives CASSQVPGQGADTQYF.

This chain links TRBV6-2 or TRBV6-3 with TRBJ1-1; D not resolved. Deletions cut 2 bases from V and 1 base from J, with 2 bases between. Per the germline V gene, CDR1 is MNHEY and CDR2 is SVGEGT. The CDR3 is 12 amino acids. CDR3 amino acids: CASSYENTEAFF. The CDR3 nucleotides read TGTGCCAGCAGTTACGAGAACACTGAAGCTTTCTTT.

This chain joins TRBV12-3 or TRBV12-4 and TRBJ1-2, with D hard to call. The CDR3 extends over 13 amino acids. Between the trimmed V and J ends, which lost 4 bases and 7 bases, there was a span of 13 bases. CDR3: CASSYRGGAGYTF. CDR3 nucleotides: TGTGCCAGCAGTTATCGGGGAGGTGCTGGCTACACCTTC.

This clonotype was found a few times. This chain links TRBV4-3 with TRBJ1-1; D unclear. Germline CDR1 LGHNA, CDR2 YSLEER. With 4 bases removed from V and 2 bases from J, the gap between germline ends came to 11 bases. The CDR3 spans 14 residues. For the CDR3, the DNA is TGCGCCAGCAGCCCATCAGGAGTCAACACTGAAGCTTTCTTT. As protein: CASSPSGVNTEAFF.

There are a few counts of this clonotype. The CDR3 bases are TGTGCCAGCAGCTGGGCCCCCCCTGAAGCTTTCTTT. Its translation: CASSWAPPEAFF. The rearrangement uses TRBV5-5 and TRBJ1-1; D is undetermined. The CDR3 runs to 12 residues. The ends were cut back, 3 bases at V and 6 bases at J, with 9 bases in the middle. The V gene's germline CDR1 is SGHKS and CDR2 YYEKEE (reference sequence).

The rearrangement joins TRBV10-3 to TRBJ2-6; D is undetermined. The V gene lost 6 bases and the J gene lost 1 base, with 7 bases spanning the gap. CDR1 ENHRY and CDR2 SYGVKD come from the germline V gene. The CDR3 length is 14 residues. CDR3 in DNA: TGTGCCATCAGCGTTACATCTGGGGCCAACGTCCTGACTTTC. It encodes CAISVTSGANVLTF.

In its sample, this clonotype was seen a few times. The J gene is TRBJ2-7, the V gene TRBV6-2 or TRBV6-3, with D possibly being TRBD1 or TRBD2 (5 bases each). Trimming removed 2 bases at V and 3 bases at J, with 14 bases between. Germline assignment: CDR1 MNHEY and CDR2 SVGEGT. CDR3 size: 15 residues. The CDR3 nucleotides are TGTGCCAGCAGTTACGGGGGATTTTACTTCTACGAGCAGTACTTC. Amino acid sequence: CASSYGGFYFYEQYF.

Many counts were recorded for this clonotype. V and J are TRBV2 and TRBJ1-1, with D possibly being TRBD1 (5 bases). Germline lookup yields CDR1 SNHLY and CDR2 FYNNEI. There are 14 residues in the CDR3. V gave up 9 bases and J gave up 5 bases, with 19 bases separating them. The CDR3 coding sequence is TGTGCCAGTGGGCCGGGACTCCGGGCTACTGAAGCTTTCTTT. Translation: CASGPGLRATEAFF.

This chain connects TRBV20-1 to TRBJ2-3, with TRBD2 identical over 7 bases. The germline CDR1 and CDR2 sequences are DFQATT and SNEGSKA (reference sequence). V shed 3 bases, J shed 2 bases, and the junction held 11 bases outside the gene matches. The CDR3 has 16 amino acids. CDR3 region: CSASSPSGPYTDTQYF. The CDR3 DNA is TGCAGTGCTAGTAGTCCTAGCGGCCCCTACACAGATACGCAGTATTTT.

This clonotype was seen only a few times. The CDR3 loop is CSAAPTDTQYF. The DNA for the CDR3 is TGCAGTGCTGCCCCAACAGATACGCAGTATTTT. The rearrangement joins TRBV20-1 to TRBJ2-3; D gene uncertain. Trimming cost V 5 bases and J 3 bases, with 6 bases left between them. CDR3 length: 11 amino acids. Germline loops: CDR1 DFQATT, CDR2 SNEGSKA (reference sequence).

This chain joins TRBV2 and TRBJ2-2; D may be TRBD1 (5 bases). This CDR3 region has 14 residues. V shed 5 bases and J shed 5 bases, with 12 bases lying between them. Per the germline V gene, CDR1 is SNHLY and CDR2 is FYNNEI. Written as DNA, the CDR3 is TGTGCCAGCAGTAAGGGCAGGGTAACCGGGGAGCTGTTTTTT. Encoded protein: CASSKGRVTGELFF. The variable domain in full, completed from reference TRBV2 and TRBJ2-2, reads EPEVTQTPSHQVTQMGQEVILRCVPISNHLYFYWYRQILGQKVEFLVSFYNNEISEKSEIFDDQFSVERPDGSNFTLKIRSTKLEDSAMYFCASSKGRVTGELFFGEGSRLTVL.

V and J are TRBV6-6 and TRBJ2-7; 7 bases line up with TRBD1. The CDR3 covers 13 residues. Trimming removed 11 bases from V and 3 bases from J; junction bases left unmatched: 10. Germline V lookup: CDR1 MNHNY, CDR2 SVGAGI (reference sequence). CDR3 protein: CAHRDSQFYEQYF. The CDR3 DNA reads TGTGCCCACCGGGACAGTCAGTTCTACGAGCAGTACTTC.